The 6 T cell receptor beta chains presented below share a single source sample, sequenced in a study of T-cell memory formation after mild COVID-19. From the 5' RACE reads, TCRdb called clonotypes with MiXCR, one entry per CDR3 protein. The top ten hold about 8.1% of the sample, which has over 500,000 distinct CDR3 sequences, 15% to 20% seen once. Sequences were obtained from PBMCs or a T cell subset sorted from them (not recorded which). The source is an adult woman who had mild COVID-19 (a few samples of this study predate the infection). Cell type and time point are not known.

This clonotype showed up many times. The rearrangement joins TRBV6-5 to TRBJ2-3, with a weak D call TRBD2 (6 bases). V shed 0 bases and J shed 1 base, with 20 bases lying between them. The CDR3 loop spans 19 amino acids. Germline V CDR1 and CDR2: MNHEY, SVGAGI. The CDR3 DNA follows: TGTGCCAGCAGTTACTCAGGGAGTATGTTCGGGGGTGGCACAGATACGCAGTATTTT. Its protein product is CASSYSGSMFGGGTDTQYF.

This sequence joins TRBV20-1 and TRBJ2-1, with 10 bases aligning to TRBD2. This CDR3 has 15 amino acids. Unmatched junction bases numbered 10, after V lost 6 bases and J lost 5 bases. In germline, CDR1 is DFQATT, CDR2 SNEGSKA (reference sequence). CDR3: CSARPSSGSNNEQFF. The CDR3 nucleotides are TGCAGTGCCCGCCCATCTAGCGGGAGTAACAATGAGCAGTTCTTC.

This rearrangement joins TRBV9 to TRBJ2-7; a weak D match, TRBD2 (5 bases). In germline, CDR1 is SGDLS, CDR2 YYNGEE. The CDR3 is made up of 15 amino acids. V was clipped by 3 bases and J by 5 bases, with 18 bases between them. The CDR3 is CASSGVEGAPDEQYF. CDR3 DNA: TGTGCCAGCAGCGGTGTTGAGGGAGCTCCGGACGAGCAGTACTTC.

This clonotype was picked up a small number of times. The chain employs TRBV10-3 and TRBJ2-7; 8 positions match TRBD1. Germline V CDR1 and CDR2: ENHRY, SYGVKD. V was clipped by 6 bases and J by 3 bases; unmatched bases: 10. The CDR3 length is 15 residues. CDR3 in DNA: TGTGCCATCAGCCCAGGACAGGGCTTGGTCTACGAGCAGTACTTC. It encodes CAISPGQGLVYEQYF.

CDR3 DNA: TGCAGCGGGGCGGAGGGCGGAGAGACCCAGTACTTC. The encoded protein is CSGAEGGETQYF. This chain connects TRBV29-1 to TRBJ2-5, with TRBD2 as a possible D gene (6 bases). V shed 7 bases and J shed 4 bases, with 13 bases lying between them. Germline V gene sequence: CDR1 SQVTM, CDR2 ANQGSEA. CDR3 length: 12 amino acids.

This chain links TRBV6-5 with TRBJ2-7; TRBD2 aligns across 14 bases. The CDR3 length is 16 residues. Germline loops: CDR1 MNHEY, CDR2 SVGAGI. With V trimmed by 4 bases and J by 4 bases, 6 bases remained unmatched. CDR3 residues: CASSFGTSGRFYEQYF. The CDR3 nucleotides read TGTGCCAGCAGTTTCGGGACTAGCGGGAGATTTTACGAGCAGTACTTC.